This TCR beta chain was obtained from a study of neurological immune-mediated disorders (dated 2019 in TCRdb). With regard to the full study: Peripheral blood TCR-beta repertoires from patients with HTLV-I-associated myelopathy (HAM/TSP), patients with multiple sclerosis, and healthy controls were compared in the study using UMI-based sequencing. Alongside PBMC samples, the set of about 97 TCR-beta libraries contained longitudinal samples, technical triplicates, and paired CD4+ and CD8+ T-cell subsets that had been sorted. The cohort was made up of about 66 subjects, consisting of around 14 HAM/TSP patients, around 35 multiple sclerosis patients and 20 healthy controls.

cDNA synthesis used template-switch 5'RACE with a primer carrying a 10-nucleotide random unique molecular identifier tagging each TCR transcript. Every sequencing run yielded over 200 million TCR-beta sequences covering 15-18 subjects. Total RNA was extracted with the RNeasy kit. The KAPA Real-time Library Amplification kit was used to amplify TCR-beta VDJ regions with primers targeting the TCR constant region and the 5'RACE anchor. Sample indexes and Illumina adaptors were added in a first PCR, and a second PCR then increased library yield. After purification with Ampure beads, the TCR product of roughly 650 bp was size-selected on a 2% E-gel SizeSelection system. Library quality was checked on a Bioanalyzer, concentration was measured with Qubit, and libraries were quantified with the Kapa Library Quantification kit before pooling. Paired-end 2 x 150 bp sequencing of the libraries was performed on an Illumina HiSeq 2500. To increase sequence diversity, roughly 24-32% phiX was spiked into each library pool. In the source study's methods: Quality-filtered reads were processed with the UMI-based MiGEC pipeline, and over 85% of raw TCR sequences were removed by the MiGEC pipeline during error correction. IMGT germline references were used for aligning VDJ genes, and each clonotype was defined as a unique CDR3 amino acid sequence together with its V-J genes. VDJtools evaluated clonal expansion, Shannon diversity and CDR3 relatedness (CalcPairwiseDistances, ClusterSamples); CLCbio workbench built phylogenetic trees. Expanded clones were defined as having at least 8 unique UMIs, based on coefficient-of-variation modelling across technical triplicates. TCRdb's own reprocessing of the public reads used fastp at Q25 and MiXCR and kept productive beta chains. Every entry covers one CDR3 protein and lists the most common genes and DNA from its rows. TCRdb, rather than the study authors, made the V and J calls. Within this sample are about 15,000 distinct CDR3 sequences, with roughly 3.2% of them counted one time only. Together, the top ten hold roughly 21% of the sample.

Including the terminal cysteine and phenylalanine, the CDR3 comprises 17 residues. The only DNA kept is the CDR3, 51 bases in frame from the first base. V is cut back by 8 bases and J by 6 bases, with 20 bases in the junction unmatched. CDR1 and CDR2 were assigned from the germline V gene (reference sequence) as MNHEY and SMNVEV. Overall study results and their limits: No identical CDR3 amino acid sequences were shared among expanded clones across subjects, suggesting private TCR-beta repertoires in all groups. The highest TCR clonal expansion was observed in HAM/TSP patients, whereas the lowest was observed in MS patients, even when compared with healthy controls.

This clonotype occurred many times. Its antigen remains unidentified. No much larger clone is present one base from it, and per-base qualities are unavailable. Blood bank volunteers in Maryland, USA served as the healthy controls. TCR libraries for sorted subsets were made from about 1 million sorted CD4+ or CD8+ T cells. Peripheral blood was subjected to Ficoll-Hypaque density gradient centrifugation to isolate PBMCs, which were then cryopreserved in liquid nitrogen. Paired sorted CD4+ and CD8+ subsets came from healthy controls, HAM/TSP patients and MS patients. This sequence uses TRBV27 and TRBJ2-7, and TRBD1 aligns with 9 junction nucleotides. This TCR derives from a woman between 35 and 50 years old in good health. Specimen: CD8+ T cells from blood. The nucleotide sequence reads TGTGCCAGCCGCTTGAAACACTCCCCGGGACAGGGAGGCGAGCAGTACTTC. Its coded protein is CASRLKHSPGQGGEQYF.